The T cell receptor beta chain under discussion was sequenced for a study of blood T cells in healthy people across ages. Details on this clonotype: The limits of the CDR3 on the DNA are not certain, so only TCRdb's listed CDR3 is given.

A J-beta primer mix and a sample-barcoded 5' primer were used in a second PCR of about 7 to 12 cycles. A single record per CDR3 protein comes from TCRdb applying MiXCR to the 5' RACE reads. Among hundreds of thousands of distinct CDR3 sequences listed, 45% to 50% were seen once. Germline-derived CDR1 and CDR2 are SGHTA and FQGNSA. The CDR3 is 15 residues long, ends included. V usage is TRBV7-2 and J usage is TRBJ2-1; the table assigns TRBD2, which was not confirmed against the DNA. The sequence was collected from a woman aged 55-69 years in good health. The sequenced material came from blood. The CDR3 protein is CASSFGPGGANEQFF.